A selection of T cell receptor beta chains follows, all from one sample in a study of T cell changes during pregnancy in multiple sclerosis. Method: immunoSEQ multiplex PCR; TCRdb's copy keeps in-frame clones and lacks some. The sample yields fewer than 90,000 clones, about 93% seen once. Here the sequenced sample was peripheral blood, taken after pregnancy. These receptor sequences come from a female donor in good health, enrolled as a control in a pregnancy study. Each CDR3 is given with its conserved first and last residue. Fields, in order: CDR3 protein, CDR3 DNA, D gene, clone size, V gene, J gene. The D gene is left open where the match is weak. A row's size may be missing; if present it is once, few, many or a size class.

CASRAPGGRTYEQYF	TGCGCCAGCAGGGCTCCCGGAGGGAGAACCTACGAGCAGTACTTC	.	.	TRBV5-1	TRBJ2-7
CASSLDPWQGLNNEQFF	TGTGCCAGCAGCTTAGATCCGTGGCAGGGGCTCAACAATGAGCAGTTCTTC	.	.	TRBV11-2	TRBJ2-1
CASSPTGAGNTIYF	TGCGCCAGCAGCCCGACAGGGGCTGGAAACACCATATATTTT	TRBD1	.	TRBV5-1	TRBJ1-3
CASAAAGQGAQSYGYTF	TGTGCCAGCGCGGCGGCGGGACAGGGGGCGCAGAGCTATGGCTACACCTTC	TRBD1	.	TRBV28	TRBJ1-2
CASSGLTSGETQYF	TGTGCCAGCAGTGGGTTGACTAGCGGCGAGACCCAGTACTTC	TRBD2	.	TRBV25-1	TRBJ2-5
CASSQDPGGAYEQYF	TGCGCCAGCAGCCAAGATCCGGGGGGCGCGTACGAGCAGTACTTC	.	.	TRBV4-1	TRBJ2-7
CASSSGLAGPLSNNEQFF	TGTGCCAGCAGCTCCGGGTTAGCGGGTCCCCTCTCTAACAATGAGCAGTTCTTC	TRBD2	.	TRBV13	TRBJ2-1
CASSLALTGTNYGYTF	TGTGCCAGCAGCTTAGCGCTTACAGGGACCAACTATGGCTACACCTTC	.	.	TRBV7-9	TRBJ1-2
CASSIIAGGIGDTQYF	TGTGCCAGCAGCATAATAGCGGGCGGCATAGGAGATACGCAGTATTTT	TRBD2	.	TRBV5-5	TRBJ2-3
CASSYDSYYGYTF	TGTGCCAGCAGTTACGACAGTTACTATGGCTACACCTTC	.	.	TRBV6-5	TRBJ1-2
CASSSRTDLSSYEQYF	TGTGCCAGCAGCTCCCGGACAGACCTGAGCTCCTACGAGCAGTACTTC	.	.	TRBV5-6	TRBJ2-7
CASSGQGSLTEAFF	TGTGCCAGCAGCGGACAGGGATCTCTCACTGAAGCTTTCTTT	TRBD1	.	TRBV7-9	TRBJ1-1
CSVDSSGQGNYGYTF	TGCAGCGTTGATAGCTCGGGACAGGGAAACTATGGCTACACCTTC	TRBD1	.	TRBV29-1	TRBJ1-2
CASSESGQGAGDTQYF	TGTGCCAGCAGCGAGTCCGGACAGGGGGCTGGAGATACGCAGTATTTT	TRBD1	.	TRBV9	TRBJ2-3
CASSSGQGGQETQYF	TGTGCCAGCAGCAGCGGACAGGGTGGGCAAGAGACCCAGTACTTC	TRBD1	.	TRBV5-6	TRBJ2-5
CASSNSGSSYNEQFF	TGTGCCAGCAGCAATAGCGGGAGCTCCTACAATGAGCAGTTCTTC	TRBD2	.	TRBV6-1	TRBJ2-1
CASSFRTGRYQETQYF	TGTGCCAGCAGTTTCCGGACAGGAAGGTACCAAGAGACCCAGTACTTC	TRBD1	.	TRBV6-6	TRBJ2-5
CASSLIGGDTEAFF	TGCGCCAGCAGTTTGATTGGGGGGGACACTGAAGCTTTCTTT	.	.	TRBV5-1	TRBJ1-1
CASSEAYIEAFF	TGTGCCAGCAGTGAAGCATACATTGAAGCTTTCTTT	.	once	TRBV2	TRBJ1-1
CASSQADSSYEQYF	TGTGCCTCCAGCCAGGCCGATTCTTCCTACGAGCAGTACTTC	.	.	TRBV6-6	TRBJ2-7
CSAIRGNEQFF	TGCAGTGCTATACGGGGCAATGAGCAGTTCTTC	.	.	TRBV20-1	TRBJ2-1
CASKFGGLAGGPSSYEQYF	TGTGCCAGCAAGTTCGGGGGACTAGCGGGAGGGCCGAGCTCCTACGAGCAGTACTTC	TRBD2	.	TRBV2	TRBJ2-7
CASSLAGIYNEQFF	TGTGCCAGCAGCCTAGCGGGGATCTACAATGAGCAGTTCTTC	TRBD2	.	TRBV9	TRBJ2-1
CASSPDGQVNLGF	TGTGCCAGCAGTCCCGACGGACAGGTCAATTTGGGGTTC	TRBD1	.	TRBV27	TRBJ2-7
CASSPPGYNEQFF	TGTGCCAGCAGCCCCCCAGGATACAATGAGCAGTTCTTC	.	.	TRBV5-4	TRBJ2-1
CASSRLADSYQETQYF	TGCGCCAGCAGTAGGCTAGCTGACTCCTACCAAGAGACCCAGTACTTC	.	.	TRBV10-2	TRBJ2-5
CASSPLRGQGEEKLFF	TGTGCCAGCAGCCCCTTACGCGGACAGGGGGAAGAAAAACTGTTTTTT	TRBD1	.	TRBV14	TRBJ1-4
CARSLRRGSTDTQYF	TGTGCCAGAAGCTTACGGCGGGGAAGCACAGATACGCAGTATTTT	.	.	TRBV5-3	TRBJ2-3
CASSVYPRAAYEQYF	TGTGCCAGCAGTGTATACCCCCGCGCTGCATACGAGCAGTACTTC	.	.	TRBV27	TRBJ2-7
CASSYGGTEAFF	TGTGCCAGCAGCTACGGGGGAACTGAAGCTTTCTTT	.	.	TRBV5-4	TRBJ1-1
CASSPQTSGIPGEQFF	TGCGCCAGCAGCCCTCAGACTAGCGGGATACCGGGTGAGCAGTTCTTC	TRBD2	once	TRBV5-1	TRBJ2-1
CATSREMTGNTLKLFF	TGTGCCACCAGCAGAGAAATGACCGGGAATACCTTAAAACTGTTTTTT	.	.	TRBV15	TRBJ1-4
CASSYSTQGAGNTIYF	TGTGCCAGCAGTTACTCGACCCAGGGGGCAGGAAACACCATATATTTT	TRBD1	.	TRBV6-6	TRBJ1-3
CATAGQNQDEQYF	TGTGCCACCGCTGGCCAAAACCAGGACGAGCAGTACTTC	.	.	TRBV5-4	TRBJ2-7
CASSLGGSEQYF	TGTGCCAGCAGCTTAGGGGGCTCCGAGCAGTACTTC	TRBD1	.	TRBV27	TRBJ2-7
CATSRDPTGTGTYEQYF	TGTGCCACCAGCAGAGATCCCACCGGGACAGGTACCTACGAGCAGTACTTC	TRBD1	.	TRBV15	TRBJ2-7
CASSTSGSTKNIQYF	TGTGCCAGCAGTACTAGCGGGAGCACCAAAAACATTCAGTACTTC	TRBD2	.	TRBV28	TRBJ2-4
CASSWGADTQYF	TGTGCCAGCAGCTGGGGGGCAGATACGCAGTATTTT	.	.	TRBV7-2	TRBJ2-3
CASSPRERTYNEQFF	TGTGCCAGCAGCCCCCGAGAACGAACCTACAATGAGCAGTTCTTC	.	.	TRBV9	TRBJ2-1
CASSLGQDNQPQHF	TGTGCCAGCAGCTTAGGACAGGACAATCAGCCCCAGCATTTT	TRBD1	once	TRBV5-6	TRBJ1-5
CASSFRLTYGYTF	TGTGCCAGCAGCTTTCGCCTTACTTATGGCTACACCTTC	.	.	TRBV7-9	TRBJ1-2
CASSYSASYNEQFF	TGTGCCAGCAGTTACTCGGCTTCCTACAATGAGCAGTTCTTC	.	.	TRBV6-6	TRBJ2-1
CASSLSRGRRTEAFF	TGTGCCAGCAGTTTATCGAGGGGGCGGAGGACTGAAGCTTTCTTT	TRBD1	.	TRBV28	TRBJ1-1
CASSYRESETQYF	TGTGCCAGCAGTTACCGGGAGTCAGAGACCCAGTACTTC	.	once	TRBV27	TRBJ2-5
CASSDPGQGIYEQYF	TGTGCCAGCAGTGATCCGGGACAGGGAATCTACGAGCAGTACTTC	TRBD1	.	TRBV27	TRBJ2-7
CASSLGEGGYTF	TGCGCCAGCAGCTTGGGGGAGGGAGGCTACACCTTC	.	.	TRBV5-1	TRBJ1-2
CASSEVSSDTQYF	TGCGCCAGCAGCGAAGTCTCTTCAGATACGCAGTATTTT	.	once	TRBV4-1	TRBJ2-3
CASSRNRGPDEQYF	TGTGCCAGCAGTCGGAACAGGGGGCCCGACGAGCAGTACTTC	TRBD1	.	TRBV2	TRBJ2-7
CASSFLETQYF	TGTGCCAGCAGCTTTCTAGAGACCCAGTACTTC	.	.	TRBV7-2	TRBJ2-5
CASSADRDSYNEQFF	TGTGCCAGCAGCGCGGACAGGGACTCCTACAATGAGCAGTTCTTC	TRBD1	.	TRBV2	TRBJ2-1
CASSGGLAGRYEQYF	TGTGCCAGCAGTGGCGGGCTAGCGGGTCGATACGAGCAGTACTTC	TRBD2	.	TRBV2	TRBJ2-7
CASSLAFSSYNEQFF	TGCGCCAGCAGCTTGGCTTTTAGCTCCTACAATGAGCAGTTCTTC	.	.	TRBV5-1	TRBJ2-1
CASSFPGQGASTEAFF	TGTGCCAGCAGCTTCCCAGGACAGGGGGCGAGCACTGAAGCTTTCTTT	TRBD1	.	TRBV7-9	TRBJ1-1
CASRLQGAVDEQYF	TGTGCCAGCAGGTTACAGGGGGCGGTAGACGAGCAGTACTTC	TRBD1	.	TRBV6-6	TRBJ2-7
CASSWAGAVYNEQFF	TGTGCCAGCAGCTGGGCGGGAGCGGTCTACAATGAGCAGTTCTTC	TRBD2	.	TRBV13	TRBJ2-1
CASSPGMLATTSGNTIYF	TGTGCCAGCAGCCCGGGGATGCTCGCGACGACGTCTGGAAACACCATATATTTT	.	once	TRBV5-6	TRBJ1-3